Listed below are T cell receptor beta chains from one sample, sequenced in a study of blood T cell dynamics during melanoma immunotherapy. Profiling relied on immunoSEQ multiplex PCR, and the TCRdb table lists in-frame clones only, not all of them. The table has about 12,000 clones, 88% seen once. The sample here was blood, taken from a patient treated with checkpoint blockade. Receptor source: a human donor with melanoma. Both conserved end residues are part of each CDR3. The D gene is left open where the match is weak. Clone size is stated in some rows and not others, as once, few, many or a class when expanded.

- - 12 TRBJ2-5 TRBV11-3 CASSQEQETQYF TGTGCCAGCAGCCAAGAACAGGAGACCCAGTACTTC
- - 14 TRBJ1-2 TRBV7-2 CASSLGLVDYGYTF TGTGCCAGCAGCTTAGGTCTGGTTGACTATGGCTACACCTTC
- TRBD1 14 TRBJ1-1 TRBV10-3 CAISTGQGNTEAFF TGTGCCATCAGTACAGGACAGGGGAACACTGAAGCTTTCTTT
- - 12 TRBJ2-2 TRBV29-1 CSVASGIGELFF TGCAGCGTGGCTTCCGGGATCGGGGAGCTGTTTTTT
- - 15 TRBJ2-3 TRBV9 CASSVAEFITDTQYF TGTGCCAGCAGCGTAGCCGAGTTCATCACAGATACGCAGTATTTT
- TRBD1 16 TRBJ1-3 TRBV7-9 CASSFDRATSGNTIYF TGTGCCAGCAGCTTCGACAGGGCAACCTCTGGAAACACCATATATTTT
- TRBD1 15 TRBJ2-5 TRBV2 CASRNRGNVQETQYF TGTGCCAGCAGGAACAGGGGAAACGTCCAAGAGACCCAGTACTTC
- - 15 TRBJ1-2 TRBV5-8 CASSPGEGYNYGYTF TGTGCCAGCAGCCCGGGAGAAGGCTATAACTATGGCTACACCTTC
- - 15 TRBJ2-7 TRBV2 CASTHPVRGGYEQYF TGTGCCAGCACCCATCCAGTGAGGGGGGGCTACGAGCAGTACTTC
- TRBD1 14 TRBJ2-7 TRBV7-9 CASTPGQGYDEQYF TGTGCCTCCACTCCGGGACAGGGGTACGACGAGCAGTACTTC
- - 18 TRBJ2-6 TRBV28 CASSLWQEGYSGANVLTF TGTGCCAGCAGTTTATGGCAGGAGGGGTACTCTGGGGCCAACGTCCTGACTTTC
- TRBD2 15 TRBJ2-1 TRBV19 CASSMNAGGYNEQFF TGTGCCAGTAGTATGAATGCGGGGGGATACAATGAGCAGTTCTTC
- - 13 TRBJ2-5 TRBV27 CASSSTDQETQYF TGTGCCAGCAGTTCGACAGACCAAGAGACCCAGTACTTC
- - 14 TRBJ2-5 TRBV9 CASSGGGRVETQYF TGTGCCAGCAGCGGTGGGGGACGGGTAGAGACCCAGTACTTC
- - 12 TRBJ1-1 TRBV7-8 CASSPADGEAFF TGTGCCAGCAGCCCCGCGGACGGAGAAGCTTTCTTT
- TRBD2 15 TRBJ2-1 TRBV15 CATSSGSGRAPEQFF TGTGCCACCAGCAGCGGTAGCGGGAGGGCCCCTGAGCAGTTCTTC
- - 18 TRBJ1-3 TRBV7-8 CASSLKGSGDYSGNTIYF TGTGCCAGCAGCTTAAAAGGGTCAGGTGATTACTCTGGAAACACCATATATTTT
- - 14 TRBJ2-7 TRBV2 CASSEWWSSYEQYF TGTGCCAGCAGTGAGTGGTGGAGCTCCTACGAGCAGTACTTC
- - 13 TRBJ2-7 TRBV10-3 CAIAGDFSYEQYF TGTGCCATCGCGGGCGACTTCTCCTACGAGCAGTACTTC
once - 15 TRBJ1-1 TRBV7-2 CASSQGQLMNTEAFF TGTGCCAGCAGCCAGGGACAACTCATGAACACTGAAGCTTTCTTT